This paragraph reports one TCR beta chain. The antigen is not known. Only in-frame clones appear in the TCRdb table, and some are missing; sequencing was by immunoSEQ multiplex PCR. The table shows under 15,000 clones, with around 64% occurring only once. Germline loops: CDR1 SGDLS, CDR2 YYNGEE. Trimming removed 2 bases from V and 3 bases from J, with 11 bases in between. This CDR3 is built from 15 residues. These data are taken from a study of T cell repertoires in urothelial bladder cancer. Study details: Resected lesion stages: three cT0, three cTa, three cT1, three cT2+. The study, taken as a whole, reports: Benign specimens held more T cells than urothelial carcinoma specimens. Median infiltrating lymphocyte percentage was approximately 2% in carcinoma specimens. Up to about 15% of carcinoma infiltrating lymphocytes belonged to one T-cell clone.

The clonotype comes from a human donor with urothelial carcinoma. Sequencing was carried out using tumor-infiltrating cells from bladder cancer. The chain has TRBV9 and TRBJ1-4; D possibly corresponds to TRBD1 (5 bases). The CDR3 loop is CASSVWGSSNEKLFF. In DNA form, the CDR3 reads TGTGCCAGCAGCGTGTGGGGGAGCTCTAATGAAAAACTGTTTTTT.